This TCR beta chain was obtained from a study of cytotoxic CD8 clonotypes in ibrutinib-treated CLL. Study-wide results and limits: Sustained-remission patients were sampled at one set of times and progressing patients at different ones.

V lost 6 bases, J lost 3 bases, and 8 bases stayed unmatched. The length of the CDR3 is 17 residues. The germline gives CDR1 MGHRA, CDR2 YSYEKL. A few counts support this clone. As yet, its antigen is unknown. TCRdb's copy holds only in-frame clones and misses some; the assay was immunoSEQ multiplex PCR. The sample carries 25,000 to 30,000 clones, 55% to 65% recorded once. The TCR comes from a human donor with chronic lymphocytic leukemia. The rearrangement joins TRBV4-1 to TRBJ2-1; 13 nucleotides agree with TRBD2. Here the sequenced sample was PBMCs, taken before ibrutinib treatment. In DNA form, the CDR3 reads TGCGCCAGCAGGCCCACTAGCGGGAGGGCCGACTACAATGAGCAGTTCTTC. It is translated as CASRPTSGRADYNEQFF.